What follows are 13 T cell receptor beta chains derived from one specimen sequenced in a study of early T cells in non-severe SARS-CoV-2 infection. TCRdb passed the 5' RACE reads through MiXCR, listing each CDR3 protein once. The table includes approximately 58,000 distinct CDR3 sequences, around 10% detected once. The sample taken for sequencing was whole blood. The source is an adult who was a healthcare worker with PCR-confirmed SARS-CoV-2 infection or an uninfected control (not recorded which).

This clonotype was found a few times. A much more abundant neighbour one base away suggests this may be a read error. The CDR3 protein is CASSQNTGELFF. CDR3 DNA: TGTGCCAGCAGTCAGAACACCGGGGAGCTGTTTTTT. The chain combines TRBV28 with TRBJ2-2, with unresolved D. This CDR3 region has 12 residues. Germline CDR1 MDHEN, CDR2 SYDVKM. V lost 5 bases and J 1 base, leaving 2 bases between the germline ends.

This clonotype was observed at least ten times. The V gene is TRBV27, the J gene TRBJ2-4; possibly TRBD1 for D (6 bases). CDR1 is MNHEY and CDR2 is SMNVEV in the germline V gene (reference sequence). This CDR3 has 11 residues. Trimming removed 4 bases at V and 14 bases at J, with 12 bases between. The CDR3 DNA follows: TGTGCCAGCAGTTCTGGGACAAGGGAGTACTTC. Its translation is CASSSGTREYF.

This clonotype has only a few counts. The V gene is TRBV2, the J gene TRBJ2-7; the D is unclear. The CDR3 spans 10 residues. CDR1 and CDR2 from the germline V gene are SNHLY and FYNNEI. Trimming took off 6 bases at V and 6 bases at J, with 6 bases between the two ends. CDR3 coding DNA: TGTGCCAGCAGCCCGAGCGAGCAGTACTTC. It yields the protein CASSPSEQYF.

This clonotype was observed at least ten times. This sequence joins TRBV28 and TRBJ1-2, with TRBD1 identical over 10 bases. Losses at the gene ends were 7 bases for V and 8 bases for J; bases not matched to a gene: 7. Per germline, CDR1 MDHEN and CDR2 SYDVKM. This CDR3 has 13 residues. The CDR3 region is CASISGQGDGYTF. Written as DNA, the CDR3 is TGTGCCAGCATATCCGGACAGGGGGACGGCTACACCTTC.

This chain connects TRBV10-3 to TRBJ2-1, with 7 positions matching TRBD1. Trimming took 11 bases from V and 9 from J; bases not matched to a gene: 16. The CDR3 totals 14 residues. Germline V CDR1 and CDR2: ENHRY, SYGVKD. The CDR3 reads CAVTGTVGAGEQFF. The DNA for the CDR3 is TGTGCCGTAACCGGGACAGTGGGGGCGGGTGAGCAGTTCTTC.

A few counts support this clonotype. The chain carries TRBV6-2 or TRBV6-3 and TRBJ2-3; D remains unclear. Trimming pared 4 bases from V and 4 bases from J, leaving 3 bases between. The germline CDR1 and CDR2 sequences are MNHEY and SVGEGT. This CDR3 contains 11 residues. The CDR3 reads CASSWADTQYF. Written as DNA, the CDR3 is TGTGCCAGCAGTTGGGCAGATACGCAGTATTTT.

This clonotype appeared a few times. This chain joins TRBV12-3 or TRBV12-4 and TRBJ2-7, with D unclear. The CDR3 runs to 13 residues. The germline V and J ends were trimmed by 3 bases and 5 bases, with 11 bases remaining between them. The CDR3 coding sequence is TGTGCCAGCAGTTTCGGGCGGTCCGACGAGCAGTACTTC. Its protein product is CASSFGRSDEQYF.

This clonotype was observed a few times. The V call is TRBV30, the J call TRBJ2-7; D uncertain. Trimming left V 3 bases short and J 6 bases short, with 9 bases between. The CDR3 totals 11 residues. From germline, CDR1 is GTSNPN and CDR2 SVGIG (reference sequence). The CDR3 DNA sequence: TGTGCCTGGAGAAGGATGGGCGAGCAGTACTTC. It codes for CAWRRMGEQYF.

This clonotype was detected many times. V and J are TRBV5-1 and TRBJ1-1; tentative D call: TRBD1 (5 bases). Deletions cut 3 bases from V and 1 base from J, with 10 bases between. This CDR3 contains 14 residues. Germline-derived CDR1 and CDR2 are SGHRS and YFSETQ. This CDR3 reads CASSWGVENTEAFF. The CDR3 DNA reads TGCGCCAGCAGCTGGGGCGTGGAGAACACTGAAGCTTTCTTT.

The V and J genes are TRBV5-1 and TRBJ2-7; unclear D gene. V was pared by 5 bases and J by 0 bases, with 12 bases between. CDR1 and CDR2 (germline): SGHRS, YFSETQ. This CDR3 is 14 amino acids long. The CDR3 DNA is TGCGCCAGCAGTTCGGGTTTAAGCTCCTACGAGCAGTACTTC. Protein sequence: CASSSGLSSYEQYF.

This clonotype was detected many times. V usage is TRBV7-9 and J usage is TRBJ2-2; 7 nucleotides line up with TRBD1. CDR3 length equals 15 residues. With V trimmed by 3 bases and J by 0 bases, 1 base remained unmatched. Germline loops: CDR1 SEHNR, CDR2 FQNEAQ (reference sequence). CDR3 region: CASSLQGANTGELFF. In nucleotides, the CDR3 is TGTGCCAGCAGCTTGCAGGGGGCGAACACCGGGGAGCTGTTTTTT.

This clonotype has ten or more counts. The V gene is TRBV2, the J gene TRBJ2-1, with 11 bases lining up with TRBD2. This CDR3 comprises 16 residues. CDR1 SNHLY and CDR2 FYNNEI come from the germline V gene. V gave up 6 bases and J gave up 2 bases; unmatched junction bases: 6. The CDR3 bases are TGTGCCAGCAGACCACTAGCGGGGGCAACCTACAATGAGCAGTTCTTC. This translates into CASRPLAGATYNEQFF.

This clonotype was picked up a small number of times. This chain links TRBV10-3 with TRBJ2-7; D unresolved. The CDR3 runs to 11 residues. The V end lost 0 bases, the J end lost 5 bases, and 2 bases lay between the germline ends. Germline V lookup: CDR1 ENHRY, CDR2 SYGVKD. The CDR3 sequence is CAISESHEQYF. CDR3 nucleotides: TGTGCCATCAGTGAGTCTCACGAGCAGTACTTC.